Listed here is a single T cell receptor (beta chain). The antigen is not known. Time point noted: patch test 3, about 24 weeks after DPC sensitization. As for treatment: therapeutic diphenylcyclopropenone sensitization with weekly scalp DPC. This CDR3 has 14 amino acids. With V trimmed by 6 bases and J by 9 bases, 10 bases remained unmatched. Germline V lookup: CDR1 SQVTM, CDR2 ANQGSEA. These data come from a study of human T cells and chemical hapten exposure. Study findings and constraints: In comparison with controls, expanded TCRs gave rise to a significantly larger number of large CDR3 similarity clusters.

The library put unique molecular identifiers onto individual cDNA molecules. Via MiXCR, TCRdb re-called the RACE reads, giving one row per CDR3 protein. Of approximately 160,000 distinct CDR3 sequences in the sample, about 30% were seen once. The specimen was whole blood, collected in connection with sensitization to the hapten diphenylcyclopropenone (DPC). The source is a woman aged 18-29 years with alopecia areata. Some clones in this sample may be carry-over from other donors' samples. The rearrangement uses TRBV29-1 and TRBJ2-1, with TRBD2 identical over 11 bases. The CDR3 DNA follows: TGCAGCGTGTCGACTAGCGGGGAGTTAAGTGAGCAGTTCTTC. It codes for CSVSTSGELSEQFF.